This record looks at one T cell receptor (beta chain) sequence and its context. Method: immunoSEQ multiplex PCR; TCRdb's copy keeps in-frame clones and lacks some. The sample lists about 80,000 clones; approximately 97% were seen once. The source of the sample is a study of technical replicates of blood from several donors. Germline V gives CDR1 MDHEN, CDR2 SYDVKM. Trimming shortened V by 3 bases and J by 4 bases, and 16 bases separated the two germline ends. The CDR3 has 15 residues. This clonotype was obtained from a human donor in good health. The material sequenced was T cells isolated from PBMCs. This sequence joins TRBV28 and TRBJ2-7; a weak D match, TRBD2 (7 bases). CDR3 sequence: CASSLEGGAIYEQYF. The CDR3, as DNA: TGTGCCAGCAGTTTGGAGGGGGGGGCCATTTACGAGCAGTACTTC.